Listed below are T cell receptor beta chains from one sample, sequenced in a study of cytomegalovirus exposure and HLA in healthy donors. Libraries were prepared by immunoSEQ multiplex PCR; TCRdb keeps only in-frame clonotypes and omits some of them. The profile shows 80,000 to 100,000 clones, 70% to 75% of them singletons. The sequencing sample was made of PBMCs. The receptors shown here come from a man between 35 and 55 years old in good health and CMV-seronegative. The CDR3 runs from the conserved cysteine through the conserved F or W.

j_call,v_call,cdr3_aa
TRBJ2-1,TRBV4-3,CASSQDVGLLHNEQFF
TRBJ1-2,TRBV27,CATLHYGYTF
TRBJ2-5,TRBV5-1,CASSLDRGETQYF
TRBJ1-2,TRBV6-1,CASSEQGYGGYTF
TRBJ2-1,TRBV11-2,CASSLVEPFYNEQFF
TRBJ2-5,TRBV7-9,CASSLGTSPWETQYF
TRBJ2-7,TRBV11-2,CASSPPGLAGLMYEQYF
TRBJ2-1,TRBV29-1,CSVEGLAGGPSYNEQFF
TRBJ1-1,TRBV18,CASSPLYRHTEAFF
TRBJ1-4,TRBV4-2,CASSQAETATNEKLFF
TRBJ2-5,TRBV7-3,CASSYLGGETQYF
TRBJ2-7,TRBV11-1,CASSFDLTYEQYF
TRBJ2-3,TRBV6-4,CASSLDWDTDTQYF
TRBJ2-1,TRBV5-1,CASSLGGAYNEQFF
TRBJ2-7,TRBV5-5,CASSLVPGQGAGEQYF
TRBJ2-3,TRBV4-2,CASSQDWLGTDTQYF
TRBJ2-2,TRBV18,CASSRPFEGPTGELFF
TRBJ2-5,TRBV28,CASTPTGTGHQETQYF
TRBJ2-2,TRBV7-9,CASTRDRDTGELFF
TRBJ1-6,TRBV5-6,CASSLARGEWSNSPLHF
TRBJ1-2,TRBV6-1,CASSESGTDIGYTF
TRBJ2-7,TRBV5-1,CASSLAPGSYEQYF
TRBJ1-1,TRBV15,CATSRDMWSRQGAFF
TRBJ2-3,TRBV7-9,CASSLKPSLHTQYF
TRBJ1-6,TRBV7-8,CASSVQGASSPLHF
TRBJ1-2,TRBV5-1,CASSPGQGALNYGYTF
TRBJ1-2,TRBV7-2,CASSTRDRVDGYTF
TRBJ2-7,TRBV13,CASSLRGTGTTYEQYF
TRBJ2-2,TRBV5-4,CASSPGQPNTGELFF
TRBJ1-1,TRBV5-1,CASSLDAGSTEAFF
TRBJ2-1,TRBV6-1,CASSTSRELHNEQFF
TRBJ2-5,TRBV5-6,CASSFLAGGETQYF
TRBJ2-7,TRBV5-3,CARSPDYLSYEQYF
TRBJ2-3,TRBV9,CASTLDRGSTDTQYF
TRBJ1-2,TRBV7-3,CASSLERVGGYTF
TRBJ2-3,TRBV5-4,CASSLGPHTQYF
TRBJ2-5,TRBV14,CASSQDIRLAPSYQETQYF
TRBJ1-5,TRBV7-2,CASSLSGGDQPQHF
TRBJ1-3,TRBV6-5,CASSYYESGNTIYF
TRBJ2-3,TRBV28,CASSLWAGGAFTDTQYF
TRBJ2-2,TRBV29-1,CSVEVTGGTGELFF
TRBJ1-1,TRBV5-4,CASSLAGGQGAFF
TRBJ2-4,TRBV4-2,CASQGLAGGKDIQYF
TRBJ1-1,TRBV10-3,CAISVYRGSLNTEAFF
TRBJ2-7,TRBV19,CASSGRGTSSYEQYF
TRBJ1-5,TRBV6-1,CASSVSGGVSFQPQHF
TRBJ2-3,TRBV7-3,CASSLNGGKADTQYF
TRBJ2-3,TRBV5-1,CASSPGTSGGPRGDTQYF
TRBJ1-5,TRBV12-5,CASGPSDRSLHQPQHF
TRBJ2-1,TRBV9,CASTGTSGHNEQFF
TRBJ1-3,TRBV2,CASSDKKRAGNTIYF
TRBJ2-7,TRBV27,CASRLGANSYEQYF
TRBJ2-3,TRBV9,CASSATGVRTDTQYF
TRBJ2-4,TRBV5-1,CASRTSGGDIQYF